The 26 T cell receptor beta chains in this list originate from one sample, sequenced in a study of T cell changes during pregnancy in multiple sclerosis. The repertoire was sequenced with immunoSEQ multiplex PCR; TCRdb's copy has only in-frame clones and lacks some. The sample has approximately 88,000 clones, 92% seen once. The source was peripheral blood, collected in the first trimester of pregnancy. Receptors originate from a female donor with multiple sclerosis, enrolled in a pregnancy study.

V is TRBV5-1 and J is TRBJ2-7; a weak D match, TRBD1 (6 bases). The V end was cut by 0 bases, the J end by 1 base, with 14 bases between. The CDR3 spans 16 residues. CDR1 and CDR2 (germline): SGHRS, YFSETQ. This CDR3 is CASSLEGVGESYEQYF. In nucleotides, the CDR3 is TGCGCCAGCAGCTTGGAGGGGGTGGGAGAGTCCTACGAGCAGTACTTC.

This chain connects TRBV29-1 to TRBJ1-1, with unresolved D. V dropped 7 bases and J dropped 5 bases, with 14 bases sitting between them. Looked up from germline, CDR1 is SQVTM and CDR2 is ANQGSEA. The CDR3 spans 12 residues. CDR3: CSAPVRGTEAFF. The CDR3 DNA reads as TGCAGCGCCCCTGTTCGGGGAACTGAAGCTTTCTTT.

V is TRBV14 and J is TRBJ2-7; 7 bases fit TRBD1. CDR3 length equals 16 residues. Germline V lookup: CDR1 SGHDN, CDR2 FVKESK. The V and J ends lost 4 bases and 3 bases, in that order; junction bases with no gene match: 12. In DNA form, the CDR3 reads TGTGCCAGCAGCCGTGGACAGGCCGAGCTTCTCTACGAGCAGTACTTC. This gives the protein CASSRGQAELLYEQYF.

The J gene is TRBJ1-1, the V gene TRBV2; TRBD1 might be the D (6 bases). The germline V and J ends were trimmed by 8 bases and 0 bases, with 7 bases remaining between them. The germline CDR1 and CDR2 sequences are SNHLY and FYNNEI. The CDR3 extends over 12 amino acids. The CDR3 spells CASDRMNTEAFF. The CDR3 DNA reads as TGTGCCAGCGACAGGATGAACACTGAAGCTTTCTTT.

The count of this clone is one. One end of the junction is discordant with germline, which a read error may explain. The CDR3: CASSPRGGQSYEQYF. For the CDR3, the DNA is TGTGCCAGCTCACCGCGAGGAGGGCAGTCCTATGAGCAGTACTTC. The chain has TRBV18 and TRBJ2-7; perhaps TRBD2 as D (6 bases). CDR3 length equals 15 residues. The germline V gene encodes CDR1 KGHSH and CDR2 LQKENI.

The rearrangement links TRBV6-8 to TRBJ2-2; no definite D call. Germline CDR1 is MNHGY and CDR2 is SAAAGT. Trimming left V 6 bases short and J 6 bases short, with 20 bases between. The CDR3 loop spans 16 amino acids. Here the CDR3 reads CASRHQNRSEAGELFF. The DNA for the CDR3 is TGTGCCAGCAGGCACCAAAATAGAAGTGAGGCCGGGGAGCTGTTTTTT.

V gene TRBV5-4 combines with J gene TRBJ2-7; 8 positions agree with TRBD1. CDR1 is SGHNT and CDR2 is YYREEE in the germline V gene (reference sequence). V lost 4 bases and J lost 6; bases outside the gene matches: 15. The CDR3 spans 16 residues. The CDR3 DNA reads TGTGCCAGCAGCCCACCGGGCAGGGGGCTTTTAGGCGAGCAGTACTTC. Protein product: CASSPPGRGLLGEQYF.

The rearrangement links TRBV27 to TRBJ2-6; 9 positions match TRBD1. Unmatched junction bases numbered 10, after V lost 10 bases and J lost 0 bases. The CDR3 is 17 amino acids. Germline V CDR1 and CDR2: MNHEY, SMNVEV (reference sequence). The DNA for the CDR3 is TGTGCCACCCAGAGGACAGGGGCGCTCTCTGGGGCCAACGTCCTGACTTTC. Its translation: CATQRTGALSGANVLTF.

V usage is TRBV27 and J usage is TRBJ1-4, with 10 bases identical to TRBD1. V lost 3 bases to trimming and J lost 8 bases; unmatched junction nucleotides: 6. Germline CDR1 reads MNHEY; CDR2 reads SMNVEV (reference sequence). The CDR3 contains 15 residues. CDR3 sequence (DNA): TGTGCCAGCAGTTTCACCGACAGGGGGCGGGAAAAACTGTTTTTT. The encoded protein is CASSFTDRGREKLFF.

This clone appeared a few times. This sequence joins TRBV2 and TRBJ1-1; tentative D call: TRBD1 (6 bases). The CDR3 extends over 14 amino acids. Trimming took 4 bases from V and 8 from J, leaving 17 bases between them. Per the germline V gene, CDR1 is SNHLY and CDR2 is FYNNEI. The CDR3 reads CASSVRGATTEAFF. The CDR3, as DNA: TGTGCCAGCAGTGTGCGGGGGGCCACGACCGAAGCTTTCTTT.

The chain uses TRBV7-9 and TRBJ2-2; TRBD2 agrees at 7 bases. CDR3 length: 16 residues. Unmatched junction bases numbered 5, after V lost 2 bases and J lost 2 bases. Looked up from germline, CDR1 is SEHNR and CDR2 is FQNEAQ (reference sequence). Here the CDR3 reads CASSLMASGNTGELFF. CDR3 bases: TGTGCCAGCAGCTTAATGGCTAGCGGTAACACCGGGGAGCTGTTTTTT.

The chain joins TRBV5-4 to TRBJ2-1, with 15 bases lining up with TRBD2. Germline lookup yields CDR1 SGHNT and CDR2 YYREEE (reference sequence). The CDR3 covers 16 residues. Trimming cost V 4 bases and J 8 bases; bases outside gene matches: 7. The CDR3 sequence is CASSRWTSGRADEQFF. CDR3 bases: TGTGCCAGCAGCAGATGGACTAGCGGGAGGGCCGATGAGCAGTTCTTC. The whole variable domain, filled in from reference TRBV5-4 and TRBJ2-1, reads ETGVTQSPTHLIKTRGQQVTLRCSSQSGHNTVSWYQQALGQGPQFIFQYYREEENGRGNFPPRFSGLQFPNYSSELNVNALELDDSALYLCASSRWTSGRADEQFFGPGTRLTVL.

The chain links TRBV7-8 to TRBJ2-7; D might be TRBD2 (6 bases). The germline V gene has CDR1 SGHVS and CDR2 FQNEAQ. The CDR3 has 14 amino acids. The V and J ends lost 1 base and 3 bases respectively, with 10 bases between them. CDR3 nucleotides: TGTGCCAGCAGCTTAGAAGGAGGGCACTACGAGCAGTACTTC. It specifies CASSLEGGHYEQYF.

This chain links TRBV6-6 with TRBJ1-1; 7 bases align to TRBD1. The J segment lost 7 bases and the V segment lost 4 bases, leaving 3 bases of the junction unmatched. The CDR3 is 12 amino acids. CDR1 and CDR2 (germline): MNHNY, SVGAGI (reference sequence). The CDR3 DNA is TGTGCCAGCAGTTCGTACAGGGGTGAAGCTTTCTTT. It translates to CASSSYRGEAFF.

J is TRBJ2-5 and V is TRBV5-1, with D possibly being TRBD2 (5 bases). Germline lookup yields CDR1 SGHRS and CDR2 YFSETQ. The CDR3 has 15 residues. With 2 bases removed from V and 2 bases from J, the gap between germline ends came to 13 bases. This CDR3 reads CASSLVGAEQETQYF. As DNA, the CDR3 is TGCGCCAGCAGCTTAGTGGGAGCGGAACAAGAGACCCAGTACTTC.

This chain uses TRBV7-2 with TRBJ2-1, with D tentatively TRBD2 (5 bases). CDR1 and CDR2 (germline): SGHTA, FQGNSA. This CDR3 spans 14 amino acids. Trimming pared 2 bases from V and 9 bases from J, leaving 14 bases between. The CDR3 region has the DNA TGTGCCAGCAGCTTACTTTACGAGGGTACTGAGCAGTTCTTC. Encoded protein: CASSLLYEGTEQFF. Looking up the rest from reference TRBV7-2 and TRBJ2-1 gives the full variable domain: GAGVSQSPSNKVTEKGKDVELRCDPISGHTALYWYRQSLGQGLEFLIYFQGNSAPDKSGLPSDRFSAERTGGSVSTLTIQRTQQEDSAVYLCASSLLYEGTEQFFGPGTRLTVL.

V usage is TRBV10-3 and J usage is TRBJ2-3; D may be TRBD2 (5 bases). V was trimmed by 6 bases and J by 4 bases, leaving 11 bases between them. The germline V gene has CDR1 ENHRY and CDR2 SYGVKD. The CDR3 is 13 residues long. The CDR3 sequence: CAIREGGSDTQYF. The CDR3 DNA reads as TGTGCCATCAGAGAAGGAGGATCAGATACGCAGTATTTT.

The chain has TRBV15 and TRBJ2-1; 11 positions agree with TRBD2. CDR3 length: 17 amino acids. V lost 0 bases to trimming and J lost 6 bases; unmatched junction nucleotides: 7. The V gene's germline CDR1 is LNHNV and CDR2 YYDKDF (reference sequence). The CDR3 coding sequence is TGTGCCACCAGCAGAGATCGTAGCGGGAGGGCCGTCAATGAGCAGTTCTTC. Translation: CATSRDRSGRAVNEQFF.

This chain connects TRBV11-2 to TRBJ1-2; tentatively, D is TRBD1 (6 bases). Trimming took 6 bases from V and 2 from J, leaving 13 bases between them. Germline V gene sequence: CDR1 SGHAT, CDR2 FQNNGV. The CDR3 is made up of 14 amino acids. CDR3 protein: CASSRNQGNYGYTF. For the CDR3, the DNA is TGTGCCAGCAGTCGTAATCAGGGGAACTATGGCTACACCTTC.

The CDR3 reads CASLQGAAEAFF. The CDR3, as DNA: TGTGCCAGCCTCCAGGGTGCTGCTGAAGCTTTCTTT. V is TRBV7-9 and J is TRBJ1-1; D might be TRBD1 (5 bases). Trimming took 8 bases from V and 6 from J, leaving 13 bases between them. This CDR3 has 12 amino acids. Per the germline V gene, CDR1 is SEHNR and CDR2 is FQNEAQ (reference sequence).

The chain employs TRBV5-1 and TRBJ2-3; possibly TRBD2 for D (6 bases). Germline loops: CDR1 SGHRS, CDR2 YFSETQ. V lost 0 bases, J lost 10 bases, and 12 bases lay in between. CDR3 size: 13 residues. CDR3 sequence: CASSLAPSVSQYF. In nucleotides, the CDR3 is TGCGCCAGCAGCTTGGCTCCTAGCGTGTCGCAGTATTTT.

The chain carries TRBV10-3 and TRBJ1-5; D is undetermined. The V end was cut by 5 bases, the J end by 4 bases, with 9 bases between. The CDR3 length is 13 residues. CDR1 ENHRY and CDR2 SYGVKD come from the germline V gene. CDR3 nucleotide sequence: TGTGCCATCAGTCCCGACTATAATCAGCCCCAGCATTTT. Residues: CAISPDYNQPQHF.

Regarding this clone: This sample includes further DNA sequences coding for the same CDR3. The chain couples TRBV11-2 to TRBJ2-7, with TRBD1 identical over 12 bases. The J segment lost 2 bases and the V segment lost 3 bases, leaving 2 bases of the junction unmatched. This CDR3 region has 15 residues. Germline lookup yields CDR1 SGHAT and CDR2 FQNNGV. CDR3 loop: CASSLGDRGPYEQYF. DNA of the CDR3: TGTGCCAGCAGCTTGGGGGACAGGGGGCCCTACGAGCAGTACTTC.

The chain employs TRBV5-1 and TRBJ2-3; D not resolved. V lost 1 base, J lost 2 bases, and 5 bases lay in between. Germline CDR1 SGHRS, CDR2 YFSETQ. The CDR3 totals 13 residues. In nucleotides, the CDR3 is TGCGCCAGCAGCTTGCAGGCCACAGATACGCAGTATTTT. This sequence encodes CASSLQATDTQYF.

This sequence joins TRBV2 and TRBJ2-7, with D perhaps TRBD2 (5 bases). V lost 8 bases and J 2 bases, leaving 10 bases between the germline ends. Looked up from germline, CDR1 is SNHLY and CDR2 is FYNNEI. The CDR3 length is 12 residues. CDR3 in amino acids: CASGRRTYEQYF. The CDR3, as DNA: TGTGCCAGCGGGAGACGAACCTACGAGCAGTACTTC.

The rearrangement joins TRBV6-5 to TRBJ1-5; possible D gene TRBD1, 5 bases. Trimming took 6 bases from V and 3 from J, leaving 15 bases between them. The CDR3 is 15 residues long. From germline, CDR1 is MNHEY and CDR2 SVGAGI. CDR3 nucleotides: TGTGCCAGCAGCTCCCGACGGGGGGACAATCAGCCCCAGCATTTT. Translated: CASSSRRGDNQPQHF.